Below, 21 T cell receptor beta chains from the same sample are listed, as sequenced in a study of blood T cell repertoires in COVID-19. Profiled with immunoSEQ multiplex PCR; TCRdb holds only in-frame clones, not every one. This table has more than 200,000 clones, around 80% appearing once. Material for sequencing was peripheral blood. Receptor source: a woman aged 40 to 50 with active or convalescent COVID-19.

The chain employs TRBV28 and TRBJ1-1; D ambiguous. Germline V lookup: CDR1 MDHEN, CDR2 SYDVKM. Trimming pared 3 bases from V and 6 bases from J, leaving 8 bases between. This CDR3 is built from 12 residues. For the CDR3, the DNA is TGTGCCAGCAGTTTTCGAGCTTCTGAAGCTTTCTTT. It codes for CASSFRASEAFF.

This chain joins TRBV9 and TRBJ1-2, with 9 bases that match TRBD1. Germline loops: CDR1 SGDLS, CDR2 YYNGEE. The CDR3 covers 22 residues. The trim removed 2 bases at V and 0 bases at J, leaving 23 bases unmatched. The CDR3 reads CASSVGSGTGTVVGVPNYGYTF. DNA of the CDR3: TGTGCCAGCAGCGTTGGTTCCGGGACAGGGACCGTGGTTGGGGTCCCTAACTATGGCTACACCTTC.

J is TRBJ1-5 and V is TRBV2; D is uncertain. This CDR3 comprises 13 residues. V was clipped by 8 bases and J by 4 bases, with 12 bases between them. From germline, CDR1 is SNHLY and CDR2 FYNNEI. For the CDR3, the DNA is TGTGCCAGCGACGAAGGAGGGAATCAGCCCCAGCATTTT. This translates into CASDEGGNQPQHF.

J is TRBJ1-5 and V is TRBV19, with D tentatively TRBD1 (5 bases). Germline CDR1 LNHDA, CDR2 SQIVND (reference sequence). The CDR3 is 14 residues long. The V gene lost 2 bases and the J gene lost 2 bases, with 7 bases spanning the gap. The CDR3 protein is CASSIQGRNQPQHF. CDR3 sequence (DNA): TGTGCCAGTAGTATACAGGGCCGCAATCAGCCCCAGCATTTT.

This clone was picked up one time. The CDR3 sequence: CASSLRGHQPQHF. Here the CDR3 DNA reads TGTGCCAGCAGCTTAAGGGGGCATCAGCCCCAGCATTTT. V and J are TRBV7-2 and TRBJ1-5; 7 bases are a match to TRBD1. Germline V gene data show CDR1 as SGHTA and CDR2 as FQGNSA. The trim removed 2 bases at V and 5 bases at J, leaving 0 bases unmatched. The CDR3 length is 13 residues.

The CDR3 loop reads CASSLGGQGSYGYTF. The CDR3, as DNA: TGCGCCAGCAGCTTGGGAGGACAGGGAAGCTATGGCTACACCTTC. This rearrangement joins TRBV5-1 to TRBJ1-2; 8 bases align to TRBD1. V dropped 0 bases and J dropped 4; count of bases not matched to a gene: 5. Looked up from germline, CDR1 is SGHRS and CDR2 is YFSETQ. CDR3 size: 15 residues.

The gene calls are TRBV30 and TRBJ1-3, with 7 bases fitting TRBD1. The CDR3 totals 16 residues. The germline gives CDR1 GTSNPN, CDR2 SVGIG (reference sequence). With 0 bases clipped from V and 0 bases from J, the junction kept 5 bases outside the gene matches. CDR3 DNA: TGTGCCTGGAGTGTCGCGGGACAGACCTCTGGAAACACCATATATTTT. It translates to CAWSVAGQTSGNTIYF.

The V and J genes are TRBV5-5 and TRBJ2-4; D is perhaps TRBD1 (6 bases). This CDR3 has 15 amino acids. Germline-derived CDR1 and CDR2 are SGHKS and YYEKEE (reference sequence). V was clipped by 1 base and J by 6 bases, with 14 bases between them. CDR3 region: CASSLMDSRGNIQYF. The CDR3 DNA reads as TGTGCCAGCAGCTTGATGGACAGTAGGGGAAACATTCAGTACTTC. Combining the CDR3 with reference TRBV5-5 and TRBJ2-4 gives the whole variable domain DAGVTQSPTHLIKTRGQQVTLRCSPISGHKSVSWYQQVLGQGPQFIFQYYEKEERGRGNFPDRFSARQFPNYSSELNVNALLLGDSALYLCASSLMDSRGNIQYFGAGTRLSVL.

The V gene is TRBV28, the J gene TRBJ2-5, with D possibly TRBD2 on 7 matching bases. The CDR3 is 13 amino acids. From germline, CDR1 is MDHEN and CDR2 SYDVKM. V lost 8 bases and J 4 bases, leaving 14 bases between the germline ends. The CDR3 DNA sequence: TGTGCCAGCCTTTCTGGGGGGGCAGAGACCCAGTACTTC. Encoded protein: CASLSGGAETQYF.

The chain combines TRBV5-1 with TRBJ1-1, with D unclear. Germline V gene sequence: CDR1 SGHRS, CDR2 YFSETQ. The V gene lost 3 bases and the J gene lost 8 bases, with 14 bases spanning the gap. This CDR3 is built from 13 residues. CDR3 in DNA: TGCGCCAGCAGCTGGGAGACACGCGGCGAAGCTTTCTTT. Protein sequence: CASSWETRGEAFF.

A single count supports this clone. The chain employs TRBV28 and TRBJ2-3; 9 positions agree with TRBD1. Per germline, CDR1 MDHEN and CDR2 SYDVKM. With 6 bases clipped from V and 3 bases from J, the junction kept 7 bases outside the gene matches. The CDR3 runs to 15 residues. This CDR3 reads CASSKPGQGTDTQYF. In nucleotides, the CDR3 is TGTGCCAGCAGCAAACCAGGACAGGGGACAGATACGCAGTATTTT.

Comment on this clone: Additional DNA sequences in this sample encode the identical CDR3. The rearrangement uses TRBV29-1 and TRBJ1-2; D unresolved. V was shortened by 6 bases and J by 5 bases, with 10 bases between the two germline ends. The CDR3 has 11 amino acids. Per the germline V gene, CDR1 is SQVTM and CDR2 is ANQGSEA. CDR3 amino acids: CSVVGGYGYTF. CDR3 nucleotide sequence: TGCAGCGTGGTCGGAGGATATGGCTACACCTTC.

This chain links TRBV27 with TRBJ1-2; D ambiguous. V gave up 3 bases and J gave up 8 bases, with 16 bases separating them. The germline CDR1 and CDR2 sequences are MNHEY and SMNVEV (reference sequence). CDR3 length: 14 amino acids. CDR3: CASSLRLASYGYTF. As DNA, the CDR3 is TGTGCCAGCAGTTTGAGGCTCGCGTCTTACGGCTACACCTTC.

The CDR3 DNA reads TGCGCCAGCAGCATAGAGAATTCACCCCTCCACTTT. This encodes CASSIENSPLHF. This rearrangement joins TRBV10-2 to TRBJ1-6; D uncertain. The ends were cut back, 6 bases at V and 7 bases at J, with 7 bases in the middle. The CDR3 totals 12 residues. Germline-derived CDR1 and CDR2 are WSHSY and SAAADI.

The chain recombines TRBV28 with TRBJ1-6, with TRBD1 as a possible D gene (5 bases). The CDR3 contains 14 residues. Germline CDR1 MDHEN, CDR2 SYDVKM. V lost 3 bases to trimming and J lost 6 bases, with 9 bases between them. The CDR3 DNA reads as TGTGCCAGCAGTTTGTCCAGGGTTAATTCACCCCTCCACTTT. Its protein is CASSLSRVNSPLHF.

The chain joins TRBV28 to TRBJ1-6, with D unresolved. V was pared by 2 bases and J by 0 bases, with 14 bases between. Germline CDR1 MDHEN, CDR2 SYDVKM. The length of the CDR3 is 18 residues. CDR3 in amino acids: CASSLGGYPSSYNSPLHF. CDR3 bases: TGTGCCAGCAGTTTAGGAGGGTACCCAAGCTCCTATAATTCACCCCTCCACTTT.

The chain joins TRBV2 to TRBJ2-3; TRBD1 agrees at 8 bases. Trimming at V came to 6 bases and at J to 0 bases, leaving 5 bases not matched to a gene. Germline values: CDR1 SNHLY, CDR2 FYNNEI. This CDR3 is 15 amino acids long. The CDR3: CASSKDRGSTDTQYF. The CDR3 bases are TGTGCCAGCAGCAAAGACAGGGGTAGCACAGATACGCAGTATTTT.

This sequence joins TRBV5-4 and TRBJ2-3; 11 bases are a match to TRBD2. Germline CDR1 is SGHNT and CDR2 is YYREEE (reference sequence). J was trimmed by 4 bases and V by 5 bases; bases with no gene match: 6. The CDR3 runs to 15 residues. In DNA form, the CDR3 reads TGTGCCAGCAGTTTTAGCGGGGGGGCATCAGATACGCAGTATTTT. Translated: CASSFSGGASDTQYF.

The chain combines TRBV30 with TRBJ1-6; 7 nucleotides line up with TRBD1. The CDR3 is made up of 15 amino acids. Germline loops: CDR1 GTSNPN, CDR2 SVGIG (reference sequence). V gave up 4 bases and J gave up 7 bases; unmatched junction bases: 10. The CDR3 sequence: CAWTTNRGSNSPLHF. CDR3 DNA: TGTGCCTGGACCACCAACAGGGGATCCAATTCACCCCTCCACTTT.

The rearrangement links TRBV25-1 to TRBJ2-3; no clear D. The CDR3 spans 14 residues. CDR1 MGHDK and CDR2 SYGVNS come from the germline V gene. The germline V and J ends were trimmed by 3 bases and 3 bases, with 10 bases remaining between them. The CDR3 region is CASSDPVGTDTQYF. As DNA, the CDR3 is TGTGCCAGCAGTGACCCGGTCGGGACAGATACGCAGTATTTT.

The chain joins TRBV19 to TRBJ2-6, with D unclear. CDR3 length: 15 residues. Germline lookup yields CDR1 LNHDA and CDR2 SQIVND (reference sequence). V dropped 4 bases and J dropped 0 bases, with 7 bases sitting between them. The CDR3 bases are TGTGCCAGTAGTAGTCAGATCTCTGGGGCCAACGTCCTGACTTTC. Its translation: CASSSQISGANVLTF.